The next 13 T cell receptor beta chains were all read from a single sample in a study of response to subunit inactivated influenza vaccine. TCRdb redid the calling of the RT-PCR reads with MiXCR, one entry per CDR3 protein. Of about 480,000 distinct CDR3 sequences listed, 11% are singletons. The sequencing here drew on PBMCs from blood, taken roughly 45 days after vaccination. Receptors were obtained from a man aged 50-60 years who received an inactivated influenza vaccine.

This clonotype was observed many times. The genes are TRBV12-3 or TRBV12-4 and TRBJ1-1, with TRBD1 matching 8 bases. J lost 4 bases, V lost 5 bases, and 3 bases had no gene match. This CDR3 has 13 residues. The CDR3 region is CASSQQGGTEAFF. In nucleotides, the CDR3 is TGTGCCAGCAGTCAACAGGGGGGCACTGAAGCTTTCTTT.

This chain links TRBV7-6 with TRBJ1-1; tentative D call: TRBD1 (6 bases). Trimming took 1 base from V and 4 from J, leaving 10 bases between them. Germline V gives CDR1 SGHVS, CDR2 FNYEAQ. The CDR3 is made up of 14 amino acids. This chain's CDR3 is CASSLEGGGTEAFF. For the CDR3, the DNA is TGTGCCAGCAGCTTAGAGGGGGGAGGCACTGAAGCTTTCTTT.

The gene calls are TRBV6-1 and TRBJ2-5, with D perhaps matching TRBD2 (6 bases). The V end was cut by 6 bases, the J end by 2 bases, with 13 bases between. Per the germline V gene, CDR1 is MNHNS and CDR2 is SASEGT. The CDR3 totals 14 residues. CDR3 sequence: CASSPWTIQETQYF. CDR3 DNA sequence: TGTGCCAGCAGCCCATGGACTATTCAAGAGACCCAGTACTTC.

The rearrangement uses TRBV5-1 and TRBJ2-1; D remains ambiguous. The ends were cut back, 4 bases at V and 4 bases at J, with 12 bases in the middle. The CDR3 extends over 14 amino acids. CDR1 SGHRS and CDR2 YFSETQ come from the germline V gene. CDR3 bases: TGCGCCAGCAGCAAGGACCAGACGTACAATGAGCAGTTCTTC. Amino acids: CASSKDQTYNEQFF.

This clonotype was recorded a few times. The rearrangement joins TRBV12-3 or TRBV12-4 to TRBJ2-3, with 9 bases lining up with TRBD2. V was pared by 6 bases and J by 1 base, with 5 bases of the junction left unmatched. There are 15 residues in the CDR3. CDR3 residues: CASSPSGGRTDTQYF. CDR3 sequence (DNA): TGTGCCAGCAGCCCGAGCGGGGGGCGCACAGATACGCAGTATTTT.

This clonotype occurred a few times. The V call is TRBV12-3 or TRBV12-4, the J call TRBJ2-3; perhaps TRBD2 as D (5 bases). The CDR3 covers 10 residues. V was trimmed by 10 bases and J by 6 bases, leaving 8 bases between them. CDR3 amino acids: CATRGDTQYF. The DNA for the CDR3 is TGTGCCACCCGAGGGGATACGCAGTATTTT.

This rearrangement joins TRBV7-9 to TRBJ1-4, with D unclear. Germline CDR1 SEHNR, CDR2 FQNEAQ (reference sequence). Trimming pared 2 bases from V and 6 bases from J, leaving 7 bases between. The CDR3 contains 13 residues. The CDR3 DNA is TGTGCCAGCAGCTTAATGGGATATGAAAAACTGTTTTTT. It codes for CASSLMGYEKLFF.

This clonotype was counted a few times. The CDR3 DNA reads TGTGCCAGCAGCTTGGAACAGCCCTACAATGAGCAGTTCTTC. Amino acid sequence: CASSLEQPYNEQFF. This chain connects TRBV5-7 to TRBJ2-1, with unresolved D. TRBV5-7 is reported as an ORF; its role is uncertain. The CDR3 contains 14 residues. V was clipped by 0 bases and J by 2 bases, with 6 bases between them.

This clonotype was picked up many times. This chain links TRBV6-6 with TRBJ1-5, with 8 bases lining up with TRBD1. This CDR3 contains 13 residues. CDR1 MNHNY and CDR2 SVGAGI come from the germline V gene (reference sequence). V shed 7 bases and J 5 bases; nucleotides not matched to a gene: 4. The CDR3 sequence is CASTNRGDQPQHF. For the CDR3, the DNA is TGTGCCAGCACAAACAGGGGGGATCAGCCCCAGCATTTT.

This clonotype appeared a few times. V is TRBV20-1 and J is TRBJ2-1; 9 bases match TRBD2. V lost 4 bases to trimming and J lost 3 bases; unmatched junction nucleotides: 10. The CDR3 contains 16 residues. Germline V gene lookup returns CDR1 DFQATT and CDR2 SNEGSKA (reference sequence). As DNA, the CDR3 is TGCAGTGCTACGCCCCCGACTAGCGGCTACTACAATGAGCAGTTCTTC. Its protein is CSATPPTSGYYNEQFF.

The chain employs TRBV7-9 and TRBJ2-7, with D maybe TRBD1 (5 bases). Trimming removed 5 bases at V and 0 bases at J, with 11 bases between. Germline CDR1 SEHNR, CDR2 FQNEAQ (reference sequence). CDR3 size: 14 residues. DNA for the CDR3: TGTGCCAGCAGCGCCGGACACCTCTCCTACGAGCAGTACTTC. Translating it yields CASSAGHLSYEQYF.

The rearrangement links TRBV20-1 to TRBJ2-2, with 8 bases that match TRBD1. Germline CDR1 is DFQATT and CDR2 is SNEGSKA (reference sequence). Trimming removed 6 bases from V and 1 base from J; junction bases left unmatched: 10. The CDR3 spans 16 residues. CDR3 residues: CSARTVDRGNTGELFF. CDR3 coding DNA: TGCAGTGCCAGAACGGTCGACAGGGGGAACACCGGGGAGCTGTTTTTT.

This clonotype was counted a few times. The rearrangement uses TRBV20-1 and TRBJ1-2; 9 bases match TRBD1. V was pared by 6 bases and J by 6 bases, with 11 bases of the junction left unmatched. Germline V gene lookup returns CDR1 DFQATT and CDR2 SNEGSKA (reference sequence). The CDR3 extends over 14 amino acids. CDR3 DNA sequence: TGCAGTGCCGGCAGGGGACAGGGACACCATGGCTACACCTTC. Its translation: CSAGRGQGHHGYTF.